The rows below give T cell receptor beta chains drawn from one sample of a study of T cells in localized non-small cell lung cancer. Libraries were prepared by immunoSEQ multiplex PCR; TCRdb keeps only in-frame clonotypes and omits some of them. This sample has more than 30,000 clones; around 73% occur once, and the top ten carry 35% to 40%. The sample consisted of peripheral blood, taken before any cancer treatment. Every receptor here comes from a male donor aged 60 or over with stage II squamous cell lung carcinoma. Each CDR3 is given without its conserved first and last residue.

>TRBV5-1|TRBJ1-1
ASSAEQGNTEAF
>TRBV14|TRBJ2-1
ASSPLGPRPRKREGPYNEQF
>TRBV6-6|TRBJ1-1
ASSYSSGRTEAF
>TRBV29-1|TRBJ1-5
SVVQGWGNQPQH
>TRBV2|TRBJ2-5
ASSWNQETQY
>TRBV14|TRBJ1-1
ASSPEWDTEAF
>TRBV7-9|TRBJ1-2
ASSIGDGYT
>TRBV30|TRBJ1-1
AWSVGISSEAF
>TRBV7-2|TRBJ2-3
ASSFRDREDTQY
>TRBV7-2|TRBJ2-3
ASSLEVARSDTQY
>TRBV5-6|TRBJ1-2
ASSRTGFSLNYGYT
>TRBV18|TRBJ1-2
ASSPVGQSQFYGYT
>TRBV6-5|TRBJ2-2
ASSYRLAGELF
>TRBV30|TRBJ1-2
AWSLEVNYGYT
>TRBV11-2|TRBJ2-5
ASLGPKGGRQETQY
>TRBV11-2|TRBJ2-7
ASSLGGGAYEQY
>TRBV5-1|TRBJ2-7
ASSLATVTYEQY
>TRBV6-1|TRBJ2-1
ASGPGLAGGQF
>TRBV7-9|TRBJ2-5
AIGGQQETQY
>TRBV18|TRBJ2-5
ASSPLAAQETQY
>TRBV28|TRBJ1-6
ASRTNSGQGAPLH
>TRBV7-9|TRBJ2-3
ASSLEGRHTDTQY
>TRBV7-9|TRBJ1-1
ASSTRQGQNTEAF
>TRBV2|TRBJ1-6
ASGDFVTPLH
>TRBV7-3|TRBJ1-6
ASSRRDGNSPLH
>TRBV5-1|TRBJ1-2
ASSLAGTGNYGYT